This T cell receptor (beta chain) was obtained from a study of T cell clones after liver transplantation. Study-wide context: Tolerance: complete withdrawal held at least one year, liver enzymes staying within twice normal.

Comments on this clone: Its antigen is not identified.

Whole-study findings and limits: Conclusions were preliminary, with small, heterogeneous patient groups.

TCRdb's copy holds only in-frame clones and misses some; the assay was immunoSEQ multiplex PCR. Of fewer than 85,000 clones listed, roughly 80% were seen once; the top ten hold about 0.79%. This receptor was taken from a human patient who received a liver transplant. Certain T cells may be donor cells from the graft. Here the sequenced sample was CD4+ T cells from blood, taken 12 months after liver transplant.

The DNA for the CDR3 is TGCAGCGCTCGGACTAGCGGGAGGGCAACGGATGAGCAGTTCTTC. This translates into CSARTSGRATDEQFF. V usage is TRBV29-1 and J usage is TRBJ2-1, with 15 bases identical to TRBD2. With 7 bases clipped from V and 8 bases from J, the junction kept 9 bases outside the gene matches. Germline V gene lookup returns CDR1 SQVTM and CDR2 ANQGSEA. The CDR3 has 15 residues.